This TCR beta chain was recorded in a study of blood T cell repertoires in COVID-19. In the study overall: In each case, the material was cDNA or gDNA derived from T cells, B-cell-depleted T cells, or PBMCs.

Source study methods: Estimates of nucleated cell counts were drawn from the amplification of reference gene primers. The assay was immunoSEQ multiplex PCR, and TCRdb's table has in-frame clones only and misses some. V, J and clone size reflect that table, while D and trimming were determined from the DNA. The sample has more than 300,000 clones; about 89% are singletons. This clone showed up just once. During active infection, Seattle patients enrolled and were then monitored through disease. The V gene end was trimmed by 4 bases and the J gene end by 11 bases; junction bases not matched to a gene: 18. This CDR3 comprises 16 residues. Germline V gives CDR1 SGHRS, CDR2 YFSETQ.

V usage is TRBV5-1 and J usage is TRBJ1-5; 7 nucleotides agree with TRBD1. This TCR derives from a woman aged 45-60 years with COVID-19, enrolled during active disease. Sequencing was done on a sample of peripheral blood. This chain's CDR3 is CASSKTHRGPGGAQHF. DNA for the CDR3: TGCGCCAGCAGCAAAACCCACAGGGGCCCGGGGGGGGCCCAGCATTTT.